This T cell receptor beta chain was retrieved from a study of blood T cells in healthy people across ages. About this clonotype: Its matching antigen is unknown.

V lost 7 bases to trimming and J lost 2 bases; unmatched junction nucleotides: 10. The CDR3 has 16 residues. Each donor gave 9.5 to 10 milliliters of peripheral blood. Isolation of PBMCs gave at least 6 million cells per sample. Primed by a sample-barcoded 5' primer and a J-beta primer mix, a second PCR proceeded for about 6 to 11 cycles. TCRdb passed the 5' RACE reads through MiXCR, listing each CDR3 protein once. Found here are more than 1,400,000 distinct CDR3 sequences, around two fifths of them singletons; the top ten hold less than 8%. Whole-study results and caveats: CMV status of donors was not determined, possibly confounding expanded clonotype changes.

The material sequenced was blood. This receptor was taken from a woman aged 18-35 years in good health. V gene TRBV12-3 or TRBV12-4 combines with J gene TRBJ2-7; 11 nucleotides agree with TRBD2. Written as DNA, the CDR3 is TGTGCCAGCACCCGAAGAGGGACTAGCGGAACCTACGAGCAGTACTTC. Protein product: CASTRRGTSGTYEQYF.